The 6 T cell receptor beta chains in this list originate from one sample, sequenced in a study of OX40 agonist ivuxolimab in advanced cancers. Only in-frame clones appear in the TCRdb table, and some are missing; sequencing was by immunoSEQ multiplex PCR. The sample lists under 80,000 clones, approximately 91% occurring once. Sequencing was performed on CD4+ or CD8+ T cells sorted from blood, taken in a trial of the OX40 agonist ivuxolimab. All receptors derive from an adult with an advanced solid tumor such as melanoma, head and neck, liver or kidney cancer.

This clone occurred once. The chain recombines TRBV5-1 with TRBJ2-7; 9 bases line up with TRBD1. The CDR3 length is 15 residues. V lost 0 bases to trimming and J lost 1 base; unmatched junction nucleotides: 2. CDR1 is SGHRS, CDR2 YFSETQ, per germline. CDR3 protein: CASSLETGGSYEQYF. The CDR3 nucleotides read TGCGCCAGCAGCTTGGAGACAGGGGGATCCTACGAGCAGTACTTC.

This chain uses TRBV7-2 with TRBJ2-1; a weak D match, TRBD2 (5 bases). Germline loops: CDR1 SGHTA, CDR2 FQGNSA. Trimming took 1 base from V and 3 from J, leaving 10 bases between them. The CDR3 has 15 residues. The CDR3 coding sequence is TGTGCCAGCAGCTTAGTTGCGGGCGTCTACAATGAGCAGTTCTTC. Protein: CASSLVAGVYNEQFF.

The rearrangement uses TRBV6-6 and TRBJ1-5; no definite D call. Germline assignment: CDR1 MNHNY and CDR2 SVGAGI (reference sequence). The V end was cut by 3 bases, the J end by 3 bases, with 9 bases between. The CDR3 is 14 amino acids. CDR3 sequence: CASSYRGVNQPQHF. The CDR3 coding sequence is TGTGCCAGCAGTTATAGAGGAGTCAATCAGCCCCAGCATTTT.

CDR3 bases: TGCGCCAGCAGTCCGGGACAGGTACAGTATTCCTACGAGCAGTACTTC. Translating gives CASSPGQVQYSYEQYF. This chain connects TRBV23-1 to TRBJ2-7; 8 nucleotides agree with TRBD1. TRBV23-1 is assigned to the ORF class and has an uncertain function. This CDR3 is built from 16 residues. J lost 1 base, V lost 4 bases, and 9 bases had no gene match.

The V call is TRBV6-6, the J call TRBJ1-4; TRBD1 agrees at 7 bases. This CDR3 region has 16 residues. The junction had 6 bases not matched to a gene; V was cut back by 5 bases and J by 0 bases. Germline-derived CDR1 and CDR2 are MNHNY and SVGAGI (reference sequence). CDR3 in DNA: TGTGCCAGCAGTCCCGGGACAGCTGCAACTAATGAAAAACTGTTTTTT. Protein product: CASSPGTAATNEKLFF.

The rearrangement joins TRBV6-1 to TRBJ1-1; 8 nucleotides line up with TRBD1. V gave up 3 bases and J gave up 6 bases; unmatched junction bases: 9. This CDR3 is built from 15 residues. CDR1 and CDR2 (germline): MNHNS, SASEGT. DNA for the CDR3: TGTGCCAGCAGTGACCCGACAGGGGTGATCGCTGAAGCTTTCTTT. It codes for CASSDPTGVIAEAFF.